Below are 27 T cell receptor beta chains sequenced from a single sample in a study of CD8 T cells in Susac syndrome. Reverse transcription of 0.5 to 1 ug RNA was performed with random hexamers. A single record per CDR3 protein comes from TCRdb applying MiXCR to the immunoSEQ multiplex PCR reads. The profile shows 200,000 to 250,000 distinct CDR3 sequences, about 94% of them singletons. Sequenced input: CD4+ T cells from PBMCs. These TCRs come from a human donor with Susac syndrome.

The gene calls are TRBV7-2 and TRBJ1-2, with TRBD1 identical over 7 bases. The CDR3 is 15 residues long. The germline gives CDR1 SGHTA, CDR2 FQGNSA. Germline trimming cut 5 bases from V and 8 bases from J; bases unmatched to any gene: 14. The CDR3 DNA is TGTGCCAGCAGCGCCGAAGGGGGCGGTGCTCTGGGCTACACCTTC. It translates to CASSAEGGGALGYTF.

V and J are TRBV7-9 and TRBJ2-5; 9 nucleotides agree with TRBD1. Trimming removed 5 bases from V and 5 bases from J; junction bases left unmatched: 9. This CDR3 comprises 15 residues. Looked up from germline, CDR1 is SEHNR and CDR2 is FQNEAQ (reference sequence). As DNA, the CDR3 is TGTGCCAGCAGCCCCCTTGGACAGGGGTCTGAGACCCAGTACTTC. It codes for CASSPLGQGSETQYF.

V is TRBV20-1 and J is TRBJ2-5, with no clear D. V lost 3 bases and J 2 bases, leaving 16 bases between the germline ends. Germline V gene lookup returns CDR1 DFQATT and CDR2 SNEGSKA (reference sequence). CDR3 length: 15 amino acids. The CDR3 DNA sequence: TGCAGTGCTAGCGACGACGGTGACCGACAAGAGACCCAGTACTTC. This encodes CSASDDGDRQETQYF.

CDR3 region: CAWTAAGAGNQPQHF. CDR3 nucleotides: TGTGCCTGGACCGCGGCGGGGGCCGGCAATCAGCCCCAGCATTTT. The chain joins TRBV30 to TRBJ1-5, with a tentative D call TRBD1 (6 bases). V was trimmed by 4 bases and J by 2 bases, leaving 15 bases between them. Germline CDR1 reads GTSNPN; CDR2 reads SVGIG (reference sequence). The CDR3 runs to 15 residues.

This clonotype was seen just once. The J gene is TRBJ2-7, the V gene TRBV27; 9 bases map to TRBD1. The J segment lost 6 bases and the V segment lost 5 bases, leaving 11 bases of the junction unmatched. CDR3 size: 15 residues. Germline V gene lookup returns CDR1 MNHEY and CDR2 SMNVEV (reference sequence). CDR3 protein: CASSDLRGTGSEQYF. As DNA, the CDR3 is TGTGCCAGCAGTGATCTGAGGGGGACAGGGAGCGAGCAGTACTTC.

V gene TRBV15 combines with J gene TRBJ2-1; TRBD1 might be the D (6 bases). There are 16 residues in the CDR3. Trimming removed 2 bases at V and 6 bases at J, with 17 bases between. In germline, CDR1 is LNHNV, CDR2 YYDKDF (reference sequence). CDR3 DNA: TGTGCCACCAGCAGAATCGGGCTGGGGGCAATCAATGAGCAGTTCTTC. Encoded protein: CATSRIGLGAINEQFF.

CDR3 residues: CASSSAGTKETQYF. For the CDR3, the DNA is TGCGCCAGCAGCTCCGCCGGGACTAAAGAGACCCAGTACTTC. The chain recombines TRBV5-1 with TRBJ2-5, with 7 positions matching TRBD2. Trimming took 3 bases from V and 3 from J; bases not matched to a gene: 5. CDR3 length: 14 residues. CDR1 is SGHRS, CDR2 YFSETQ, per germline.

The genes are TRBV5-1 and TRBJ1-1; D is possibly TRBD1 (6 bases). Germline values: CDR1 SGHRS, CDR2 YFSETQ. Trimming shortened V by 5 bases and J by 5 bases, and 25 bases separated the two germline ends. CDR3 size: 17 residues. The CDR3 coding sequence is TGCGCCAGCAGATCGTACTCGGGGGCGGGAGGAAGGACTGAAGCTTTCTTT. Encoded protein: CASRSYSGAGGRTEAFF.

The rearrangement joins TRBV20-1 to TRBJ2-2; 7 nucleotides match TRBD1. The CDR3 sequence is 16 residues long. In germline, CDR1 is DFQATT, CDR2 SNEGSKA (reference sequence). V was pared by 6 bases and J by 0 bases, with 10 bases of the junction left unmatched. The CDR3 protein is CSASGQQITNTGELFF. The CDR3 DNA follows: TGCAGTGCGTCGGGACAGCAGATCACGAACACCGGGGAGCTGTTTTTT.

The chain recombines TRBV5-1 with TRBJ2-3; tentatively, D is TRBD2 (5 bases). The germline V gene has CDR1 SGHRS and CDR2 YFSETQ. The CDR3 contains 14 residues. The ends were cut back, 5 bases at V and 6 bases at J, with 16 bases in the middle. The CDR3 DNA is TGCGCCAGCAGGATGATCGACCGGAGGGATACGCAGTATTTT. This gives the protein CASRMIDRRDTQYF.

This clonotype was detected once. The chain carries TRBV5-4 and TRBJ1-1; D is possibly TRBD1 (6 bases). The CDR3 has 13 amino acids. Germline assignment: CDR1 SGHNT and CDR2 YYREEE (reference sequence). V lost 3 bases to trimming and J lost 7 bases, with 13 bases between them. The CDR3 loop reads CASSSLTGSEAFF. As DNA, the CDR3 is TGTGCCAGCAGCTCTTTAACAGGGAGTGAAGCTTTCTTT.

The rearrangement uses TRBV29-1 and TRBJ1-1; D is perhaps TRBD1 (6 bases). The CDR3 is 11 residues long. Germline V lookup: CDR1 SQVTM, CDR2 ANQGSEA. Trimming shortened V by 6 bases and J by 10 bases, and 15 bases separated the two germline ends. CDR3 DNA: TGCAGCGTCCGGACAGAGCGGACAGCTTTCTTT. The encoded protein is CSVRTERTAFF.

CDR3 protein: CASSPLRGASPLHF. CDR3 bases: TGTGCCAGCAGCCCCCTCAGGGGGGCCTCACCCCTCCACTTT. V gene TRBV11-2 combines with J gene TRBJ1-6; 7 positions agree with TRBD1. Trimming cost V 5 bases and J 10 bases; bases outside gene matches: 8. This CDR3 is built from 14 residues. Germline CDR1 reads SGHAT; CDR2 reads FQNNGV.

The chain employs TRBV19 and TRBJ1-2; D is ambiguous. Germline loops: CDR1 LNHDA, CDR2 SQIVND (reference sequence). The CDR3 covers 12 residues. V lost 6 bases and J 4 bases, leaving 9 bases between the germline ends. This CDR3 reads CASREDAYGYTF. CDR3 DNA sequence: TGTGCCAGTAGAGAAGACGCCTATGGCTACACCTTC. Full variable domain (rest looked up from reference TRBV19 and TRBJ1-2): DGGITQSPKYLFRKEGQNVTLSCEQNLNHDAMYWYRQDPGQGLRLIYYSQIVNDFQKGDIAEGYSVSREKKESFPLTVTSAQKNPTAFYLCASREDAYGYTFGSGTRLTVV.

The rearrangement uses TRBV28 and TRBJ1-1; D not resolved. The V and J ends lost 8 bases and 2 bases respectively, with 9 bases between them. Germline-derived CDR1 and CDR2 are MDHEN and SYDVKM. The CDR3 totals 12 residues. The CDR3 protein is CASQDSNTEAFF. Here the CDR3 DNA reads TGTGCCAGCCAGGACTCTAACACTGAAGCTTTCTTT.

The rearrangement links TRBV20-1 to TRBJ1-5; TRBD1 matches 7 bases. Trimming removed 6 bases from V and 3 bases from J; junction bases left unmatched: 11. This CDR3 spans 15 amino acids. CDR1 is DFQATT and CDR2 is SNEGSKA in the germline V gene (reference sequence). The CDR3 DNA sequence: TGCAGTGCGAGAAGGGACAGAACCCTCAATCAGCCCCAGCATTTT. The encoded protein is CSARRDRTLNQPQHF.

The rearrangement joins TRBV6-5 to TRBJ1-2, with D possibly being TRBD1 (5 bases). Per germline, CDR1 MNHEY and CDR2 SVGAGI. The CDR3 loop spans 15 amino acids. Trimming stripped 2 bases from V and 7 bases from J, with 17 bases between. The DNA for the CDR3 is TGTGCCAGCAGTTACAAGGGGCAGGGTGTGGTTGGCTACACCTTC. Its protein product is CASSYKGQGVVGYTF.

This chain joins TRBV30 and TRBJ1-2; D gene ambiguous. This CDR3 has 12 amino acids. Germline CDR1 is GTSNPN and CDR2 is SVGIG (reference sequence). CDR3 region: CGRATPSGGYTF. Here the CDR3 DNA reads TGTGGTCGAGCTACCCCCTCGGGTGGCTACACCTTC.

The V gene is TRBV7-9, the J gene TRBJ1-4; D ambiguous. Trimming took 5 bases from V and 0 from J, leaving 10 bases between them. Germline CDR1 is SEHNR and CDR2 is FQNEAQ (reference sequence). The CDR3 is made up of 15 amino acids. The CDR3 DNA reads TGTGCCAGCAGCGCGCCATGGGCAACTAATGAAAAACTGTTTTTT. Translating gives CASSAPWATNEKLFF.

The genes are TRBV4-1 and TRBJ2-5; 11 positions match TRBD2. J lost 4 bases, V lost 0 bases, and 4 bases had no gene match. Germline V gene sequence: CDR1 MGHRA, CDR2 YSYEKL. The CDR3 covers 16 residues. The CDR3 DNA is TGCGCCAGCAGCCAAGATTTCACTAGCGGGGGAGAGACCCAGTACTTC. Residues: CASSQDFTSGGETQYF.

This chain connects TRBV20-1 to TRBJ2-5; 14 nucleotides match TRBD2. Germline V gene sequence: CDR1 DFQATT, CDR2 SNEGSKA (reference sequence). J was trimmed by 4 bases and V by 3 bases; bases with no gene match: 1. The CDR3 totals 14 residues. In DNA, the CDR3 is TGCAGTGCTAGGACTAGCGGGGGGGTAGAGACCCAGTACTTC. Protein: CSARTSGGVETQYF.

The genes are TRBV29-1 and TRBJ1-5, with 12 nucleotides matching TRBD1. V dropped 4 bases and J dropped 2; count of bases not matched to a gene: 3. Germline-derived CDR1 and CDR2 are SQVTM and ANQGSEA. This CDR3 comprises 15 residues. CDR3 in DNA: TGCAGCGTTGGGGACAGGGGGCTTGGCAATCAGCCCCAGCATTTT. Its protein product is CSVGDRGLGNQPQHF.

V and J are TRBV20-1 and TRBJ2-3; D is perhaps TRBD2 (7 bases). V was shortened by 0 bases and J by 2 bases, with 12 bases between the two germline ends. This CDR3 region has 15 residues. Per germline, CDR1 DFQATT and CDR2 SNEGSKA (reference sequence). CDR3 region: CSARDLGGPTDTQYF. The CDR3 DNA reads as TGCAGTGCTAGAGATTTGGGGGGGCCCACAGATACGCAGTATTTT.

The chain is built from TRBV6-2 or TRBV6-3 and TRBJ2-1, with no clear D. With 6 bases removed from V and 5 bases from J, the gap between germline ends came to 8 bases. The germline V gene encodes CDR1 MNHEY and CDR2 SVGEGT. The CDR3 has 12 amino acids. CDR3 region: CASSRLDNEQFF. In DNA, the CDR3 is TGTGCCAGCAGCCGATTGGACAATGAGCAGTTCTTC.

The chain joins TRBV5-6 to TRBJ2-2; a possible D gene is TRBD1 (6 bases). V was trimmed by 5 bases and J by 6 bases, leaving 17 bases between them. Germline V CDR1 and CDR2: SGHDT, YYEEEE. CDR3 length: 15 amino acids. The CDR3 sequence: CASSSQQGTAGELFF. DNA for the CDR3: TGTGCCAGCAGTTCCCAACAGGGTACCGCCGGGGAGCTGTTTTTT.

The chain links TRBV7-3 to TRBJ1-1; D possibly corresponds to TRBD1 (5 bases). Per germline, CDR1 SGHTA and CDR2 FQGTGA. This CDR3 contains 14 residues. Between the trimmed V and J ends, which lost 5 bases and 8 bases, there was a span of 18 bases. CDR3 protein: CASSPSPDIPEAFF. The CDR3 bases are TGTGCCAGCAGCCCTTCCCCGGACATCCCAGAAGCTTTCTTT.

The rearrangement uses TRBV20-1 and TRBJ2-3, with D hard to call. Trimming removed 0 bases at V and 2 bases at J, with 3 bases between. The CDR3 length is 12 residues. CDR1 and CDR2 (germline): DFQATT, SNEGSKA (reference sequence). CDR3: CSARDPTDTQYF. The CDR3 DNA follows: TGCAGTGCTAGAGATCCCACAGATACGCAGTATTTT.